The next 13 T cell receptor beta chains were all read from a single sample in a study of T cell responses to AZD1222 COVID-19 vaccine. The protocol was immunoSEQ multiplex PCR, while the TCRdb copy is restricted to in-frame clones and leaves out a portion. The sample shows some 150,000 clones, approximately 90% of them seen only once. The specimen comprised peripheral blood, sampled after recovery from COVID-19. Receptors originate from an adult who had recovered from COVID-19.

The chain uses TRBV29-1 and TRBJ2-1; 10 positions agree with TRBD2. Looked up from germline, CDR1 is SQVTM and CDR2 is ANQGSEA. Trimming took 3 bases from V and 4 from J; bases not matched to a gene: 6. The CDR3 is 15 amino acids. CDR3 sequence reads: CSVEVSSGRYNEQFF. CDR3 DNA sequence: TGCAGCGTTGAGGTGTCTAGCGGGAGATACAATGAGCAGTTCTTC.

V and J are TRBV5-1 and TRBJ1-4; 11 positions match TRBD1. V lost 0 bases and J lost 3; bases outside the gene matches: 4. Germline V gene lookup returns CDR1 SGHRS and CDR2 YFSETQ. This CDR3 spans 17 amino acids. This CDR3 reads CASSLAGQGVSNEKLFF. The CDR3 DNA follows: TGCGCCAGCAGCTTGGCGGGACAGGGGGTTTCTAATGAAAAACTGTTTTTT.

The CDR3 DNA is TGTGCCAGCAGTTTATCAACAGGGAAGAGCACAGATACGCAGTATTTT. Residues: CASSLSTGKSTDTQYF. This rearrangement joins TRBV27 to TRBJ2-3, with TRBD1 as a possible D gene (6 bases). This CDR3 comprises 16 residues. Germline lookup yields CDR1 MNHEY and CDR2 SMNVEV (reference sequence). V gave up 0 bases and J gave up 0 bases, with 10 bases separating them.

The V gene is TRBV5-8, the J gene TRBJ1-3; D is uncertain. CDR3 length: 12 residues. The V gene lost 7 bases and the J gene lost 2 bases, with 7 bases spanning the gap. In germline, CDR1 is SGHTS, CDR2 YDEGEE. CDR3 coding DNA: TGTGCCAGCGGCCTGACTGGAAACACCATATATTTT. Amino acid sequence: CASGLTGNTIYF.

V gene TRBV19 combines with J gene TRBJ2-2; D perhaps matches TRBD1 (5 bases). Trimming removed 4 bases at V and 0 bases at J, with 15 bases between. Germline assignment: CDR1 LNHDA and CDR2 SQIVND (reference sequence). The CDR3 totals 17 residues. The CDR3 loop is CASSRRAQGPNTGELFF. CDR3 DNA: TGTGCCAGTAGTAGACGGGCCCAGGGTCCGAACACCGGGGAGCTGTTTTTT.

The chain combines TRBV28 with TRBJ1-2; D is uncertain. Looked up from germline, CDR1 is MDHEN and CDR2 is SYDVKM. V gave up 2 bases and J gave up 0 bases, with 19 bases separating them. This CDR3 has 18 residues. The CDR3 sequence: CASSLRYRTASANYGYTF. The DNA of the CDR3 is TGTGCCAGCAGTTTACGGTATCGAACAGCTTCAGCTAACTATGGCTACACCTTC.

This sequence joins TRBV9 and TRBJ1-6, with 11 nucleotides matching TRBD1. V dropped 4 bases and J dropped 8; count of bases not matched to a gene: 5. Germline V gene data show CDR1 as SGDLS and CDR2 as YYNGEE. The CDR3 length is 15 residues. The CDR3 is CASSKGGQGDSPLHF. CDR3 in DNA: TGTGCCAGCAGCAAAGGGGGACAGGGGGATTCACCCCTCCACTTT. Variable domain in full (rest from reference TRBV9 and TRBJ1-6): DSGVTQTPKHLITATGQRVTLRCSPRSGDLSVYWYQQSLDQGLQFLIQYYNGEERAKGNILERFSAQQFPDLHSELNLSSLELGDSALYFCASSKGGQGDSPLHFGNGTRLTVT.

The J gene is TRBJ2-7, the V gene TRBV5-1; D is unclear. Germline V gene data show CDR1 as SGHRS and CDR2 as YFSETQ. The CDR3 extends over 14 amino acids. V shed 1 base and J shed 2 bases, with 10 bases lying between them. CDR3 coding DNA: TGCGCCAGCAGCTTGTCGGCTGTGGCCTACGAGCAGTACTTC. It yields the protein CASSLSAVAYEQYF.

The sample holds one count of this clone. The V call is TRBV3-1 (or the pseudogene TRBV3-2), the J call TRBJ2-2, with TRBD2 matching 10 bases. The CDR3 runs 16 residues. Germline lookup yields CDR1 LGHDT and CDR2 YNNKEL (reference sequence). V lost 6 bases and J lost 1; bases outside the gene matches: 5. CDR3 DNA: TGTGCCAGCAGTCCCAGACTAGCGGGGAACACCGGGGAGCTGTTTTTT. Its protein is CASSPRLAGNTGELFF.

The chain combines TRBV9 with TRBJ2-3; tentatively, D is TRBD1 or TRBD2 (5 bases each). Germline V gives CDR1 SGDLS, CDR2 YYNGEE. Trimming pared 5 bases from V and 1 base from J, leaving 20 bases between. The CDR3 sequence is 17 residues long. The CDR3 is CASRRTGLLKGTDTQYF. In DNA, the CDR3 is TGTGCCAGCAGGCGTACAGGACTCTTAAAGGGCACAGATACGCAGTATTTT.

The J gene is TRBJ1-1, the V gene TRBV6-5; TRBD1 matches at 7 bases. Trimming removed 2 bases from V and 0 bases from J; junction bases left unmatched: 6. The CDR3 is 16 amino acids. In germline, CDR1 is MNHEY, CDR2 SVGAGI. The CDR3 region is CASSYRGRRLNTEAFF. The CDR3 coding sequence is TGTGCCAGCAGTTACAGGGGGCGACGCCTGAACACTGAAGCTTTCTTT.

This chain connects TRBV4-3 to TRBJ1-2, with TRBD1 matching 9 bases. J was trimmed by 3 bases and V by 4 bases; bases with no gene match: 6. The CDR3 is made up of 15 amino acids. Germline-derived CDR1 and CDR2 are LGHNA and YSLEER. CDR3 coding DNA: TGCGCCAGCAGCCGAGGGGACAGGGAGGACTATGGCTACACCTTC. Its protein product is CASSRGDREDYGYTF.

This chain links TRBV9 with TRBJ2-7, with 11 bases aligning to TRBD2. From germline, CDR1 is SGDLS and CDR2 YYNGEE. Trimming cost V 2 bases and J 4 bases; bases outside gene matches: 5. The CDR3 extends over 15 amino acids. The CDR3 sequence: CASSVSGGAEYEQYF. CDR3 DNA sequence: TGTGCCAGCAGCGTTAGCGGGGGGGCCGAGTACGAGCAGTACTTC.